This TCR beta chain was identified during a study of CD8 T cells in ankylosing spondylitis. Whole-study results and caveats: There was a TCR beta motif, made of several highly homologous variants, that appeared characteristic of ankylosing spondylitis blood.

From the 5' RACE reads, TCRdb called clonotypes with MiXCR, one entry per CDR3 protein. In the table there are a few hundred thousand distinct CDR3 sequences, less than 9.5% of which are singletons. This clonotype was observed many times. Its antigen remains unidentified. The CDR3 is 15 residues long. The V gene lost 1 base and the J gene lost 3 bases, with 11 bases spanning the gap. CDR1 and CDR2 (germline): SGHVS, FQNEAQ. This receptor was taken from a male donor with ankylosing spondylitis. What was sequenced was blood, either unsorted or a sorted T cell fraction (not recorded which). The V call is TRBV7-8, the J call TRBJ2-3; D is possibly TRBD2 (7 bases). CDR3 in amino acids: CASSLEGGGTDTQYF. The CDR3 bases are TGTGCCAGCAGCTTAGAAGGGGGGGGGACAGATACGCAGTATTTT.